One sample yielded the 30 T cell receptor beta chains listed below, sequenced in a study of cytomegalovirus exposure and HLA in healthy donors. This PCR relied on a set of 60 Vbeta primers and 13 Jbeta primers. Some clones are missing from TCRdb's copy, which holds only in-frame ones; the method was immunoSEQ multiplex PCR. The sample has roughly 190,000 clones; around 83% are singletons. The sample taken for sequencing was PBMCs. The receptors stem from a woman aged 50 to 60 in good health and CMV-seropositive.

This rearrangement joins TRBV15 to TRBJ2-3, with a possible D match to TRBD1 (7 bases). Looked up from germline, CDR1 is LNHNV and CDR2 is YYDKDF (reference sequence). Trimming removed 3 bases from V and 6 bases from J, with 13 bases in between. This CDR3 is built from 14 residues. The CDR3: CATSSRRGRDTQYF. The CDR3, as DNA: TGTGCCACCAGCAGTAGGAGGGGGCGGGATACGCAGTATTTT.

This clone occurred a few times. This chain links TRBV5-8 with TRBJ1-4; the D is unclear. The germline CDR1 and CDR2 sequences are SGHTS and YDEGEE. V lost 3 bases, J lost 5 bases, and 14 bases lay in between. The CDR3 totals 15 residues. As DNA, the CDR3 is TGTGCCAGCAGCTATAGTGGGCCTTTGAATGAAAAACTGTTTTTT. Residues: CASSYSGPLNEKLFF.

The chain has TRBV19 and TRBJ1-4; 8 bases are a match to TRBD1. The CDR3 loop spans 16 amino acids. V gave up 3 bases and J gave up 6 bases; unmatched junction bases: 9. CDR1 LNHDA and CDR2 SQIVND come from the germline V gene (reference sequence). The CDR3 region has the DNA TGTGCCAGTAGTATTTTGGCGGGACAGGTGGATGAAAAACTGTTTTTT. Residues: CASSILAGQVDEKLFF.

V gene TRBV2 combines with J gene TRBJ2-2, with D possibly matching TRBD2 (5 bases). CDR3 length: 16 residues. CDR1 SNHLY and CDR2 FYNNEI come from the germline V gene. The V gene lost 6 bases and the J gene lost 0 bases, with 14 bases spanning the gap. The CDR3 loop is CASRRALTANTGELFF. The CDR3 DNA reads TGTGCCAGCAGGCGGGCACTCACTGCGAACACCGGGGAGCTGTTTTTT.

The chain is built from TRBV18 and TRBJ1-1, with D possibly matching TRBD1 (5 bases). The CDR3 sequence is 14 residues long. Between the trimmed V and J ends, which lost 6 bases and 4 bases, there was a span of 15 bases. The V gene's germline CDR1 is KGHSH and CDR2 LQKENI. CDR3 loop: CASSPTTGLTEAFF. The DNA of the CDR3 is TGTGCCAGCTCCCCTACCACAGGCCTCACTGAAGCTTTCTTT.

This rearrangement joins TRBV5-4 to TRBJ1-6; no definite D call. The CDR3 runs to 16 residues. CDR1 is SGHNT and CDR2 is YYREEE in the germline V gene (reference sequence). V gave up 4 bases and J gave up 7 bases, with 18 bases separating them. Here the CDR3 reads CASSPPGVSRNSPLHF. The CDR3 bases are TGTGCCAGCAGCCCACCCGGGGTGTCCCGAAATTCACCCCTCCACTTT.

The chain recombines TRBV6-5 with TRBJ2-1; TRBD2 is a possible D gene (6 bases). This CDR3 spans 14 amino acids. In germline, CDR1 is MNHEY, CDR2 SVGAGI. V lost 3 bases and J 7 bases, leaving 13 bases between the germline ends. The CDR3 loop reads CASSYQGGLNEQFF. In DNA, the CDR3 is TGTGCCAGCAGTTATCAGGGAGGCCTGAATGAGCAGTTCTTC.

This clone appeared a single time. The chain recombines TRBV28 with TRBJ1-2; 10 positions agree with TRBD1. V lost 7 bases, J lost 4 bases, and 3 bases stayed unmatched. Germline V gene data show CDR1 as MDHEN and CDR2 as SYDVKM. CDR3 length: 13 residues. The CDR3 here is CASKGQGFYGYTF. The DNA for the CDR3 is TGTGCCAGCAAGGGACAGGGGTTCTATGGCTACACCTTC.

The chain employs TRBV6-6 and TRBJ1-1; D is perhaps TRBD1 (5 bases). The CDR3 is 13 residues long. Trimming shortened V by 4 bases and J by 1 base, and 7 bases separated the two germline ends. Germline V gene lookup returns CDR1 MNHNY and CDR2 SVGAGI (reference sequence). The CDR3 DNA is TGTGCCAGCAGTTCGACAGCGAACACTGAAGCTTTCTTT. Translating it yields CASSSTANTEAFF.

The CDR3 reads CASSPRRGRTQYF. In DNA form, the CDR3 reads TGTGCCAGCAGCCCCCGGCGGGGGAGGACCCAGTACTTC. The J gene is TRBJ2-5, the V gene TRBV7-2, with 7 bases matching TRBD2. The CDR3 sequence is 13 residues long. Germline V gene data show CDR1 as SGHTA and CDR2 as FQGNSA. V lost 5 bases to trimming and J lost 7 bases; unmatched junction nucleotides: 7.

The chain carries TRBV5-6 and TRBJ2-2, with TRBD1 matching 7 bases. The V segment lost 2 bases and the J segment 0 bases; nucleotides outside the gene matches: 1. Germline lookup yields CDR1 SGHDT and CDR2 YYEEEE. This CDR3 contains 15 residues. The CDR3 bases are TGTGCCAGCAGCTTCGACAGGGCGAACACCGGGGAGCTGTTTTTT. Protein: CASSFDRANTGELFF.

This clone came up once. The chain combines TRBV28 with TRBJ2-1, with unresolved D. Trimming left V 3 bases short and J 4 bases short, with 10 bases between. Germline V lookup: CDR1 MDHEN, CDR2 SYDVKM. This CDR3 comprises 14 residues. The CDR3 spells CASSLRPRYNEQFF. The CDR3 nucleotides read TGTGCCAGCAGTTTGCGGCCCCGGTACAATGAGCAGTTCTTC.

The chain joins TRBV6-5 to TRBJ1-2; the match to TRBD1 covers 7 bases. The trim removed 7 bases at V and 7 bases at J, leaving 6 bases unmatched. The germline V gene has CDR1 MNHEY and CDR2 SVGAGI. The CDR3 runs to 12 residues. The CDR3 loop reads CASNLNRGGYTF. CDR3 DNA sequence: TGTGCCAGCAACCTAAACAGGGGTGGCTACACCTTC.

The chain carries TRBV11-2 and TRBJ2-5; a weak D match, TRBD1 (5 bases). Trimming stripped 0 bases from V and 7 bases from J, with 12 bases between. This CDR3 comprises 14 residues. In germline, CDR1 is SGHAT, CDR2 FQNNGV. The CDR3 bases are TGTGCCAGCAGCTTAGAGCCCCTAAGGGGGACCCAGTACTTC. Translating it yields CASSLEPLRGTQYF.

The gene calls are TRBV10-2 and TRBJ2-1; 11 bases map to TRBD2. This CDR3 has 14 amino acids. Per germline, CDR1 WSHSY and CDR2 SAAADI. V lost 7 bases to trimming and J lost 7 bases; unmatched junction nucleotides: 6. Here the CDR3 DNA reads TGCGCCAGCATAGCGGGGGGGCCGGGGAATGAGCAGTTCTTC. Its protein is CASIAGGPGNEQFF.

Only a few counts were recorded for this clone. The V gene is TRBV6-5, the J gene TRBJ2-7; D might be TRBD2 (6 bases). This CDR3 has 11 residues. Germline lookup yields CDR1 MNHEY and CDR2 SVGAGI. V lost 7 bases to trimming and J lost 7 bases, with 11 bases between them. The CDR3 spells CASTKGREQYF. In DNA, the CDR3 is TGTGCCAGCACCAAAGGGAGGGAGCAGTACTTC.

The genes are TRBV19 and TRBJ2-1, with 8 positions matching TRBD2. The ends lost 1 base at V and 3 bases at J; junction bases unmatched: 5. This CDR3 is 16 amino acids long. CDR1 and CDR2 from the germline V gene are LNHDA and SQIVND (reference sequence). The CDR3 coding sequence is TGTGCCAGTAGTATAGGTTCGGGGGGGGACTACAATGAGCAGTTCTTC. This codes for CASSIGSGGDYNEQFF. Full variable domain (missing parts from reference TRBV19 and TRBJ2-1): DGGITQSPKYLFRKEGQNVTLSCEQNLNHDAMYWYRQDPGQGLRLIYYSQIVNDFQKGDIAEGYSVSREKKESFPLTVTSAQKNPTAFYLCASSIGSGGDYNEQFFGPGTRLTVL.

This chain links TRBV18 with TRBJ2-3, with 8 bases identical to TRBD1. Germline loops: CDR1 KGHSH, CDR2 LQKENI. The junction had 7 bases not matched to a gene; V was cut back by 3 bases and J by 5 bases. The CDR3 runs to 15 residues. CDR3 nucleotides: TGTGCCAGCTCACCTTCAGGGGGCTTTGGAGATACGCAGTATTTT. Protein: CASSPSGGFGDTQYF.

This clone was detected once. The genes are TRBV2 and TRBJ1-2, with 7 bases identical to TRBD1. V shed 8 bases and J 4 bases; nucleotides not matched to a gene: 7. Germline assignment: CDR1 SNHLY and CDR2 FYNNEI. CDR3 size: 13 residues. The CDR3 protein is CASARDSSYGYTF. The CDR3, as DNA: TGTGCCAGCGCCCGGGACAGTTCCTATGGCTACACCTTC.

CDR3: CASKKDSNTGELFF. Here the CDR3 DNA reads TGTGCCAGCAAAAAGGACAGTAACACCGGGGAGCTGTTTTTT. This rearrangement joins TRBV2 to TRBJ2-2; D possibly corresponds to TRBD1 (6 bases). V was shortened by 7 bases and J by 2 bases, with 11 bases between the two germline ends. Germline values: CDR1 SNHLY, CDR2 FYNNEI. CDR3 length equals 14 residues. The complete variable domain, with remaining parts taken from reference TRBV2 and TRBJ2-2, reads EPEVTQTPSHQVTQMGQEVILRCVPISNHLYFYWYRQILGQKVEFLVSFYNNEISEKSEIFDDQFSVERPDGSNFTLKIRSTKLEDSAMYFCASKKDSNTGELFFGEGSRLTVL.

As to this clone: The identical CDR3 is also encoded by other nucleotide sequences in the sample. The chain links TRBV6-1 to TRBJ1-2; TRBD1 agrees at 9 bases. Looked up from germline, CDR1 is MNHNS and CDR2 is SASEGT. The CDR3 totals 17 residues. V lost 3 bases and J lost 1; bases outside the gene matches: 9. This CDR3 is CASSESGQGRINYGYTF. As DNA, the CDR3 is TGTGCCAGCAGTGAGTCCGGACAGGGGCGGATTAACTATGGCTACACCTTC.

The gene calls are TRBV19 and TRBJ1-5; D perhaps matches TRBD1 (5 bases). Per the germline V gene, CDR1 is LNHDA and CDR2 is SQIVND (reference sequence). The CDR3 totals 15 residues. The germline V and J ends were trimmed by 6 bases and 5 bases, with 17 bases remaining between them. The CDR3 DNA is TGTGCCAGTAGCTTTGGAGGGGCGCGAGATCAGCCCCAGCATTTT. Residues: CASSFGGARDQPQHF.

The chain employs TRBV19 and TRBJ1-5; 8 bases match TRBD1. J lost 3 bases, V lost 3 bases, and 10 bases had no gene match. Looked up from germline, CDR1 is LNHDA and CDR2 is SQIVND (reference sequence). This CDR3 has 17 residues. The CDR3 sequence: CASSMIGQGLYNQPQHF. As DNA, the CDR3 is TGTGCCAGTAGTATGATAGGACAGGGTTTGTACAATCAGCCCCAGCATTTT.

This chain joins TRBV29-1 and TRBJ2-2, with a possible D match to TRBD1 (5 bases). Between the trimmed V and J ends, which lost 6 bases and 6 bases, there was a span of 8 bases. The CDR3 covers 11 residues. Germline CDR1 is SQVTM and CDR2 is ANQGSEA. The CDR3, as DNA: TGCAGCGTGGCCAGGGCCGGGGAGCTGTTTTTT. Translation: CSVARAGELFF.

This clone was counted a few times. The chain joins TRBV30 to TRBJ1-6; TRBD1 is a possible D gene (6 bases). The germline V and J ends were trimmed by 2 bases and 5 bases, with 10 bases remaining between them. This CDR3 comprises 14 residues. From germline, CDR1 is GTSNPN and CDR2 SVGIG (reference sequence). The chain's CDR3 is CAWSSGQHNSPLHF. The CDR3, as DNA: TGTGCCTGGAGTTCCGGACAGCATAATTCACCCCTCCACTTT. The complete variable domain, with remaining parts taken from reference TRBV30 and TRBJ1-6, reads SQTIHQWPATLVQPVGSPLSLECTVEGTSNPNLYWYRQAAGRGLQLLFYSVGIGQISSEVPQNLSASRPQDRQFILSSKKLLLSDSGFYLCAWSSGQHNSPLHFGNGTRLTVT.

This clone was picked up a small number of times. The chain has TRBV28 and TRBJ2-7, with D perhaps matching TRBD1 (5 bases). The germline CDR1 and CDR2 sequences are MDHEN and SYDVKM. The CDR3 contains 18 residues. V lost 3 bases, J lost 2 bases, and 23 bases lay in between. In DNA form, the CDR3 reads TGTGCCAGCAGTTTCCCCCCCGCAGGGTTCCCCAACACCTACGAGCAGTACTTC. Translated, it gives CASSFPPAGFPNTYEQYF.

The chain is built from TRBV2 and TRBJ2-2, with 7 bases matching TRBD2. Per the germline V gene, CDR1 is SNHLY and CDR2 is FYNNEI. The J segment lost 5 bases and the V segment lost 8 bases, leaving 5 bases of the junction unmatched. The CDR3 extends over 13 amino acids. Here the CDR3 reads CASAGVETGELFF. CDR3 in DNA: TGTGCCAGCGCGGGGGTGGAAACCGGGGAGCTGTTTTTT.

The rearrangement joins TRBV9 to TRBJ1-2; TRBD1 might be the D (5 bases). Germline CDR1 and CDR2: SGDLS and YYNGEE. The CDR3 covers 14 residues. V lost 0 bases to trimming and J lost 4 bases, with 10 bases between them. Here the CDR3 reads CASSVGRTFYGYTF. The CDR3 DNA sequence: TGTGCCAGCAGCGTAGGTAGGACATTCTATGGCTACACCTTC.

V gene TRBV5-4 combines with J gene TRBJ2-1; TRBD2 aligns across 7 bases. V was clipped by 4 bases and J by 2 bases; unmatched bases: 6. CDR1 and CDR2 (germline): SGHNT, YYREEE (reference sequence). This CDR3 has 15 residues. As DNA, the CDR3 is TGTGCCAGCAGCCTTAGCGGGTCCACCTACAATGAGCAGTTCTTC. This sequence encodes CASSLSGSTYNEQFF.

This rearrangement joins TRBV7-9 to TRBJ1-2, with 8 positions matching TRBD1. The V gene end was trimmed by 3 bases and the J gene end by 4 bases; junction bases not matched to a gene: 10. CDR3 length: 16 amino acids. Looked up from germline, CDR1 is SEHNR and CDR2 is FQNEAQ (reference sequence). This CDR3 is CASSFYMTGTGYGYTF. Written as DNA, the CDR3 is TGTGCCAGCAGCTTTTATATGACGGGGACAGGCTATGGCTACACCTTC.